Presented here are 29 T cell receptor beta chains from one specimen sequenced in a study of T cells after yellow fever vaccination. MiXCR, applied by TCRdb to the 5' RACE reads, yields one record per CDR3 protein. The table has 150,000 to 200,000 distinct CDR3 sequences, 8% to 13% seen once. Material: CD8+ T cells sorted from PBMCs, obtained 15 days after the yellow fever booster vaccination. These TCRs come from a man younger than 35 who received the YFV17D yellow fever vaccine.

The CDR3 bases are TGTGCCAGCAGGCCCCCTCGAGAGACCCAGTACTTC. It yields the protein CASRPPRETQYF. The chain recombines TRBV6-2 or TRBV6-3 with TRBJ2-5; D gene unclear. The CDR3 runs to 12 residues. Trimming took 6 bases from V and 4 from J, leaving 9 bases between them. CDR1 and CDR2 from the germline V gene are MNHEY and SVGEGT.

This clonotype was recorded a few times. The V gene is TRBV4-1, the J gene TRBJ2-7; the match to TRBD1 covers 8 bases. Germline CDR1 and CDR2: MGHRA and YSYEKL. J was trimmed by 2 bases and V by 0 bases; bases with no gene match: 9. The CDR3 sequence is 17 residues long. DNA of the CDR3: TGCGCCAGCAGCCAAGAAGACTGGGACAGGACAACCTACGAGCAGTACTTC. It is translated as CASSQEDWDRTTYEQYF.

The rearrangement uses TRBV7-9 and TRBJ1-5, with 8 bases identical to TRBD1. The junction had 7 bases not matched to a gene; V was cut back by 4 bases and J by 5 bases. The CDR3 covers 15 residues. Germline assignment: CDR1 SEHNR and CDR2 FQNEAQ (reference sequence). The CDR3 region is CASSSTGQGDQPQHF. The CDR3 bases are TGTGCCAGCAGCTCTACCGGACAGGGTGATCAGCCCCAGCATTTT.

This clonotype occurred many times. CDR3 amino acids: CASSHINYSPNQPQHF. The DNA of the CDR3 is TGTGCCAGCAGCCATATTAACTATAGCCCCAATCAGCCCCAGCATTTT. The rearrangement links TRBV7-8 to TRBJ1-5; D remains unclear. CDR3 length: 16 residues. Germline CDR1 is SGHVS and CDR2 is FQNEAQ. Trimming left V 5 bases short and J 3 bases short, with 17 bases between.

This clonotype was seen many times. The V call is TRBV4-1, the J call TRBJ1-2, with D unresolved. CDR3 length: 14 residues. V was shortened by 5 bases and J by 0 bases, with 10 bases between the two germline ends. Per germline, CDR1 MGHRA and CDR2 YSYEKL. For the CDR3, the DNA is TGCGCCAGCAGCTCGGCGGTAGCTAACTATGGCTACACCTTC. This gives the protein CASSSAVANYGYTF.

This clonotype turned up a few times. The rearrangement joins TRBV28 to TRBJ2-5; 7 bases fit TRBD1. The germline CDR1 and CDR2 sequences are MDHEN and SYDVKM. V trimming: 5 bases; J trimming: 2 bases; junction bases outside the gene matches: 8. The CDR3 covers 15 residues. In DNA form, the CDR3 reads TGTGCCAGCAGTCTCGGGACAGTCATACAAGAGACCCAGTACTTC. This encodes CASSLGTVIQETQYF. The variable domain in full, completed from reference TRBV28 and TRBJ2-5, reads DVKVTQSSRYLVKRTGEKVFLECVQDMDHENMFWYRQDPGLGLRLIYFSYDVKMKEKGDIPEGYSVSREKKERFSLILESASTNQTSMYLCASSLGTVIQETQYFGPGTRLLVL.

This chain joins TRBV4-1 and TRBJ1-2; D not certain. Trimming pared 0 bases from V and 0 bases from J, leaving 8 bases between. Germline CDR1 and CDR2: MGHRA and YSYEKL. The CDR3 length is 15 residues. CDR3 nucleotide sequence: TGCGCCAGCAGCCAAGAAACAGAACCTAACTATGGCTACACCTTC. Its translation: CASSQETEPNYGYTF.

The V and J genes are TRBV7-9 and TRBJ2-5; TRBD1 matches at 10 bases. This CDR3 is built from 16 residues. The germline V gene encodes CDR1 SEHNR and CDR2 FQNEAQ (reference sequence). Trimming removed 4 bases from V and 2 bases from J; junction bases left unmatched: 7. CDR3 in amino acids: CASSSGTGDGQETQYF. The CDR3 region has the DNA TGTGCCAGCAGCTCCGGGACAGGGGACGGGCAAGAGACCCAGTACTTC.

This clonotype has more than one count but fewer than ten. This chain joins TRBV27 and TRBJ1-2; TRBD1 matches 12 bases. This CDR3 has 16 residues. V lost 8 bases to trimming and J lost 4 bases; unmatched junction nucleotides: 11. Germline-derived CDR1 and CDR2 are MNHEY and SMNVEV (reference sequence). The CDR3 sequence: CASRRDRGRLGYGYTF. CDR3 nucleotides: TGTGCCAGCCGCCGGGACAGGGGGCGATTAGGCTATGGCTACACCTTC.

This clonotype was detected only a few times. This rearrangement joins TRBV7-2 to TRBJ2-5; D perhaps matches TRBD2 (7 bases). CDR3 length: 15 amino acids. Per the germline V gene, CDR1 is SGHTA and CDR2 is FQGNSA. V lost 3 bases to trimming and J lost 5 bases, with 16 bases between them. CDR3 coding DNA: TGTGCCAGCAGCTTTGGGGGGGCCGCATCGGAGACCCAGTACTTC. This gives the protein CASSFGGAASETQYF.

This sequence joins TRBV4-1 and TRBJ2-4, with a tentative D call TRBD1 (5 bases). Germline V gene lookup returns CDR1 MGHRA and CDR2 YSYEKL. This CDR3 contains 14 residues. V was shortened by 0 bases and J by 7 bases, with 10 bases between the two germline ends. The DNA of the CDR3 is TGCGCCAGCAGCCAAGATCCAGGGTTGAACATTCAGTACTTC. Translated: CASSQDPGLNIQYF.

V and J are TRBV19 and TRBJ1-2; D uncertain. Germline lookup yields CDR1 LNHDA and CDR2 SQIVND (reference sequence). Deletions cut 9 bases from V and 2 bases from J, with 16 bases between. The length of the CDR3 is 14 residues. The CDR3 nucleotides read TGTGCCAGCTCTCCCCAGGCCCGGAACTATGGCTACACCTTC. Protein: CASSPQARNYGYTF.

This chain connects TRBV7-6 to TRBJ2-3; D might be TRBD1 or TRBD2, each matching 6 bases. Trimming left V 2 bases short and J 5 bases short, with 14 bases between. The CDR3 runs to 15 residues. CDR1 and CDR2 from the germline V gene are SGHVS and FNYEAQ. CDR3 sequence: CASSLTGAGKDTQYF. CDR3 nucleotide sequence: TGTGCCAGCAGCTTAACGGGGGCCGGGAAAGATACGCAGTATTTT.

This rearrangement joins TRBV7-2 to TRBJ2-5; 8 bases align to TRBD2. There are 15 residues in the CDR3. Germline values: CDR1 SGHTA, CDR2 FQGNSA. Unmatched junction bases numbered 8, after V lost 5 bases and J lost 3 bases. The CDR3 DNA reads as TGTGCCAGCAGCAACCCGGGGGGGGAAGAAGAGACCCAGTACTTC. Protein product: CASSNPGGEEETQYF. Full variable domain (remainder filled in from reference TRBV7-2 and TRBJ2-5): GAGVSQSPSNKVTEKGKDVELRCDPISGHTALYWYRQSLGQGLEFLIYFQGNSAPDKSGLPSDRFSAERTGGSVSTLTIQRTQQEDSAVYLCASSNPGGEEETQYFGPGTRLLVL.

This clonotype has only a few counts. CDR3 coding DNA: TGTGCCAGCAGGGACAGGGGGCGTCGTGACACCGGGGAGCTGTTTTTT. Protein: CASRDRGRRDTGELFF. The rearrangement links TRBV6-2 or TRBV6-3 to TRBJ2-2, with 11 bases that match TRBD1. Trimming cost V 6 bases and J 3 bases; bases outside gene matches: 6. This CDR3 region has 16 residues. Germline CDR1 and CDR2: MNHEY and SVGEGT.

This clonotype was seen a few times. As DNA, the CDR3 is TGTGCCAGCAGTCCTAGGACAGGGGTCTCTGGGGCCAACGTCCTGACTTTC. Protein sequence: CASSPRTGVSGANVLTF. The V and J genes are TRBV6-2 or TRBV6-3 and TRBJ2-6, with 9 nucleotides matching TRBD1. In germline, CDR1 is MNHEY, CDR2 SVGEGT. The CDR3 is 17 amino acids. With V trimmed by 5 bases and J by 0 bases, 5 bases remained unmatched.

This clonotype occurred a few times. The V gene is TRBV21-1, the J gene TRBJ1-2; the table's D call, TRBD1, was not checked against the DNA. TRBV21-1 counts as a pseudogene. This CDR3 region has 21 residues. CDR3 sequence: CASSKRPGQAVPGQDNYGYTF. The DNA of the CDR3 is TGTGCCAGCAGCAAAAGACCGGGACAGGCTGTGCCGGGACAGGATAACTATGGCTACACCTTC.

This sequence joins TRBV19 and TRBJ1-4, with 7 bases lining up with TRBD1. Germline lookup yields CDR1 LNHDA and CDR2 SQIVND (reference sequence). J lost 8 bases, V lost 7 bases, and 10 bases had no gene match. This CDR3 spans 14 amino acids. The CDR3 DNA reads TGTGCCAGTACCAGCCGACAGGGAGGGGAAAAACTGTTTTTT. This codes for CASTSRQGGEKLFF.

This rearrangement joins TRBV3-1 to TRBJ2-2; 11 bases agree with TRBD1. CDR3 length: 19 amino acids. CDR1 is LGHDT and CDR2 is YNNKEL in the germline V gene (reference sequence). The V gene end was trimmed by 1 base and the J gene end by 3 bases; junction bases not matched to a gene: 10. The CDR3 loop reads CASSQVVGKGQGDTGELFF. DNA for the CDR3: TGTGCCAGCAGCCAAGTCGTGGGGAAGGGACAGGGGGACACCGGGGAGCTGTTTTTT.

This chain uses TRBV12-5 with TRBJ2-6; 8 positions agree with TRBD2. The V segment lost 4 bases and the J segment 0 bases; nucleotides outside the gene matches: 8. The CDR3 sequence is 18 residues long. The germline gives CDR1 LGHNT, CDR2 FRNRAP. DNA for the CDR3: TGTGCTAGTGGTTCCTTCCTAGCGGGCTCCTCTGGGGCCAACGTCCTGACTTTC. This codes for CASGSFLAGSSGANVLTF.

This clonotype was counted only a few times. The chain has TRBV7-9 and TRBJ2-3; tentative D call: TRBD1 (5 bases). Per the germline V gene, CDR1 is SEHNR and CDR2 is FQNEAQ (reference sequence). The CDR3 has 16 residues. V lost 5 bases and J 0 bases, leaving 15 bases between the germline ends. CDR3 protein: CASSPPGRISTDTQYF. The CDR3 DNA sequence: TGTGCCAGCAGCCCTCCAGGGCGGATTAGCACAGATACGCAGTATTTT.

The rearrangement links TRBV9 to TRBJ2-5, with 7 bases matching TRBD1. This CDR3 comprises 16 residues. Unmatched junction bases numbered 7, after V lost 0 bases and J lost 2 bases. Germline CDR1 SGDLS, CDR2 YYNGEE. The CDR3 DNA reads TGTGCCAGCAGCGTAGGTTCAGGACAGGTACAAGAGACCCAGTACTTC. It yields the protein CASSVGSGQVQETQYF.

The chain employs TRBV7-2 and TRBJ1-5, with D unresolved. With 4 bases removed from V and 0 bases from J, the gap between germline ends came to 7 bases. CDR1 SGHTA and CDR2 FQGNSA come from the germline V gene. The CDR3 has 14 residues. CDR3: CASSSQSSNQPQHF. The DNA for the CDR3 is TGTGCCAGCAGCTCCCAAAGTAGCAATCAGCCCCAGCATTTT.

This clonotype was recorded at least ten times. This chain uses TRBV5-1 with TRBJ2-1; TRBD2 is a possible D gene (6 bases). Germline assignment: CDR1 SGHRS and CDR2 YFSETQ. The CDR3 length is 15 residues. Trimming took 2 bases from V and 4 from J, leaving 13 bases between them. In DNA form, the CDR3 reads TGCGCCAGCAGCTTCTCGGGGGAAGGATACAATGAGCAGTTCTTC. It codes for CASSFSGEGYNEQFF.

In this sample, this clonotype turned up a few times. In this CDR3 the conserved last residue, phenylalanine or tryptophan, is missing, so a read error is likely. It is unclear where the CDR3 begins or ends on the DNA, so no DNA is shown, and the CDR3 is as TCRdb lists it. The chain couples TRBV7-7 to TRBJ1-6; the D call of TRBD1 is as the table states it, not checked on the DNA. The CDR3 has 12 residues if both end residues are counted. Germline-derived CDR1 and CDR2 are SSHAT and FNYEAQ (reference sequence). CDR3 amino acids: CASSSPRDRDQL.

The rearrangement links TRBV12-3 or TRBV12-4 to TRBJ2-2; TRBD1 is a possible D gene (6 bases). The CDR3 totals 15 residues. V lost 9 bases and J lost 5, with 19 bases in between. For the CDR3, the DNA is TGTGCCAGTAGTGGCCCGGGACAAATTACCGGGGAGCTGTTTTTT. It specifies CASSGPGQITGELFF.

This clonotype has more than one count but fewer than ten. The V gene is TRBV20-1, the J gene TRBJ1-2; D not certain. The germline gives CDR1 DFQATT, CDR2 SNEGSKA (reference sequence). V lost 1 base, J lost 0 bases, and 12 bases lay in between. The CDR3 runs to 15 residues. The CDR3 bases are TGCAGTGCTAGAGCCGATGAAATTGCTAACTATGGCTACACCTTC. Translating gives CSARADEIANYGYTF.

This chain connects TRBV12-3 or TRBV12-4 to TRBJ1-1, with D possibly TRBD1 on 5 matching bases. The CDR3 sequence is 16 residues long. The germline V and J ends were trimmed by 7 bases and 2 bases, with 20 bases remaining between them. In nucleotides, the CDR3 is TGTGCCAGCAAAGGCCCAGGGTTTTTCGGAAACACTGAAGCTTTCTTT. Protein: CASKGPGFFGNTEAFF.

This clonotype appeared a few times. The J gene is TRBJ1-1, the V gene TRBV6-1, with a weak D call TRBD1 (5 bases). The V end lost 7 bases, the J end lost 2 bases, and 20 bases lay between the germline ends. Germline lookup yields CDR1 MNHNS and CDR2 SASEGT. The CDR3 has 16 residues. The CDR3 DNA follows: TGTGCCAGCATATTAGGGGCAGGGAGGGTAAACACTGAAGCTTTCTTT. Protein sequence: CASILGAGRVNTEAFF.